Listed below are T cell receptor beta chains from one sample, sequenced in a study of blood T cell repertoires in COVID-19. Some clones are missing from TCRdb's copy, which holds only in-frame ones; the method was immunoSEQ multiplex PCR. The table has under 55,000 clones, over 85% seen once. Sequencing was done on a sample of peripheral blood. The receptor set was obtained from a human donor in a cohort sampled during active COVID-19. Each CDR3 is given with its conserved first and last residue. D genes are given only for firm matches. Part of the rows lack a size; the others show once, few, many or a class for expanded clones.

V gene	CDR3 length	D gene	J gene	clone size	CDR3 protein	CDR3 DNA
TRBV5-1	19	NA	TRBJ1-1	NA	CASSLPGQPFARRNTEAFF	TGCGCCAGCAGCTTACCCGGACAACCTTTTGCTCGGCGGAACACTGAAGCTTTCTTT
TRBV2	14	TRBD1	TRBJ1-3	few	CASSITGVGNTIYF	TGTGCCAGCAGCATAACAGGGGTTGGAAACACCATATATTTT
TRBV10-3	14	TRBD1	TRBJ2-3	NA	CAISDRGRTDTQYF	TGTGCCATCAGTGACAGGGGGCGGACAGATACGCAGTATTTT
TRBV7-8	13	NA	TRBJ1-2	once	CASSLAGFGGYTF	TGTGCCAGCAGCTTAGCTGGGTTCGGGGGCTACACCTTC
TRBV18	15	NA	TRBJ1-5	few	CASSTSTGINQPQHF	TGTGCCAGCTCAACCTCCACAGGGATCAATCAGCCCCAGCATTTT
TRBV2	14	TRBD1	TRBJ1-2	NA	CASSATDRGYGYTF	TGTGCCAGCAGTGCTACGGACAGGGGGTATGGCTACACCTTC
TRBV5-1	14	NA	TRBJ1-6	NA	CASSLGQANSPLHF	TGCGCCAGCAGCCTTGGACAAGCTAATTCACCCCTCCACTTT
TRBV6-5	14	TRBD1	TRBJ2-7	NA	CASSIRDREGEQYF	TGTGCCAGCAGTATCCGGGACAGGGAGGGCGAGCAGTACTTC
TRBV11-3	14	NA	TRBJ2-1	NA	CASHEGSGYNEQFF	TGTGCCAGTCACGAGGGAAGCGGGTACAATGAGCAGTTCTTC
TRBV2	16	TRBD2	TRBJ2-3	NA	CASSLTSGPPGDTQYF	TGTGCCAGCAGTCTAACTAGCGGTCCTCCGGGAGATACGCAGTATTTT
TRBV28	15	NA	TRBJ1-2	NA	CASGDSAGGPYGYTF	TGTGCCAGCGGAGACTCAGCGGGGGGGCCTTATGGCTACACCTTC
TRBV5-6	13	NA	TRBJ2-5	few	CASRLGNQETQYF	TGTGCCAGCAGGTTGGGTAATCAAGAGACCCAGTACTTC
TRBV12-3/TRBV12-4	12	NA	TRBJ1-4	NA	CASRGGRHKLFF	TGTGCCAGCAGGGGGGGTCGTCATAAACTGTTTTTT
TRBV29-1	13	NA	TRBJ2-3	NA	CSVELSLTDTQYF	TGCAGCGTTGAACTAAGCCTAACAGATACGCAGTATTTT
TRBV11-2	16	NA	TRBJ2-6	NA	CASSLAYLSGANVLIF	TGTGCCAGCAGCTTAGCTTACCTCTCTGGGGCCAACGTCCTGATTTTC
TRBV23-1	19	NA	TRBJ2-6	NA	CARPIAERTKFSGANVLTF	TGCGCCAGACCAATCGCGGAGCGCACGAAATTCTCTGGGGCCAACGTCCTGACTTTC
TRBV7-9	15	NA	TRBJ1-1	NA	CASSLQQGPTGEAFF	TGTGCCAGCAGCCTCCAGCAGGGCCCCACTGGTGAAGCTTTCTTT
TRBV11-2	17	TRBD2	TRBJ2-1	NA	CASSLVATSGRYNEQFF	TGTGCCAGCAGCCTTGTCGCGACTAGCGGGCGCTACAATGAGCAGTTCTTC
TRBV24-1	13	NA	TRBJ1-1	NA	CATSDLRDDKAFF	TGTGCCACCAGTGATCTCAGGGATGACAAAGCTTTCTTT
TRBV28	14	TRBD2	TRBJ2-7	NA	CASYALAGSYEQYF	TGTGCCAGCTACGCCCTAGCGGGCTCCTACGAGCAGTACTTC
TRBV4-1	19	NA	TRBJ2-3	NA	CASSQDSGAINKRSYTQYF	TGCGCCAGCAGCCAAGATTCAGGGGCGATCAACAAACGAAGCTATACGCAGTATTTT
TRBV24-1	16	TRBD1	TRBJ2-3	NA	CATSDPPGQGIRTQYF	TGTGCCACCAGTGATCCACCGGGACAGGGTATTCGTACGCAGTATTTT
TRBV10-3	15	TRBD2	TRBJ2-1	once	CAISDVGTSGPEQFF	TGTGCCATCAGTGATGTTGGGACTAGCGGGCCAGAGCAGTTCTTC
TRBV5-8	12	NA	TRBJ2-1	once	CASSLINGEQFF	TGTGCCAGCAGCTTGATCAACGGTGAGCAGTTCTTC
TRBV10-3	13	NA	TRBJ1-2	NA	CAIRQPSNYGYTF	TGTGCCATCAGACAGCCGTCTAACTATGGCTACACCTTC
TRBV30	11	NA	TRBJ2-7	NA	CAWSSNYEQYF	TGTGCCTGGAGTAGCAACTACGAGCAGTACTTC
TRBV5-6	15	TRBD1	TRBJ2-1	NA	CASSLTGTGADEQFF	TGTGCCAGCAGCTTGACCGGGACAGGGGCTGATGAGCAGTTCTTC
TRBV19	12	NA	TRBJ1-5	medium-sized	CASSAGNWPQHF	TGTGCCAGTAGTGCAGGGAACTGGCCCCAGCATTTT
TRBV6-5	14	NA	TRBJ1-1	NA	CASSPWVEPPEAFF	TGTGCCAGCAGTCCCTGGGTGGAGCCCCCTGAAGCTTTCTTT
TRBV9	14	TRBD2	TRBJ2-2	NA	CASSPSGNTGELFF	TGTGCCAGCAGTCCTAGCGGGAACACCGGGGAGCTGTTTTTT
TRBV28	16	TRBD1	TRBJ2-7	NA	CASSSPGGLVTHEQYF	TGTGCCAGCAGCTCGCCAGGGGGCCTCGTAACCCACGAGCAGTACTTC
TRBV6-6	13	TRBD1	TRBJ1-6	NA	CASTRTGRSPLHF	TGTGCCAGCACCCGGACAGGGCGTTCACCCCTCCACTTT
TRBV12-3/TRBV12-4	13	NA	TRBJ1-5	NA	CASTFTAGQPQHF	TGTGCCAGCACCTTTACGGCGGGTCAGCCCCAGCATTTT
TRBV2	15	TRBD2	TRBJ2-7	once	CASSELGLNLYEQYF	TGTGCCAGCAGTGAATTGGGACTAAACCTCTACGAGCAGTACTTC
TRBV18	20	NA	TRBJ1-5	NA	CASSPEGTRKGSGRDQPQHF	TGTGCCAGCTCACCGGAGGGTACGAGAAAAGGGTCAGGGAGGGATCAGCCCCAGCATTTT
TRBV2	14	TRBD1	TRBJ2-3	NA	CASSARTGGDTQYF	TGTGCCAGCAGTGCCCGGACAGGAGGAGATACGCAGTATTTT
TRBV6-2/TRBV6-3	15	TRBD2	TRBJ2-1	few	CASSWTSGSYNEQFF	TGTGCCAGCAGTTGGACTAGCGGCTCCTACAATGAGCAGTTCTTC
TRBV3-1/TRBV3-2	14	TRBD2	TRBJ2-1	NA	CASSHSGRANEQFF	TGTGCCAGCAGCCACAGCGGGAGGGCCAATGAGCAGTTCTTC
TRBV5-1	15	NA	TRBJ2-5	NA	CASSLETYGIETQYF	TGCGCCAGCAGCCTGGAAACCTACGGGATTGAGACCCAGTACTTC
TRBV29-1	16	TRBD1	TRBJ1-2	once	CSVYRGGTGGVYGYTF	TGCAGCGTCTACCGTGGAGGGACAGGGGGTGTCTATGGCTACACCTTC
TRBV24-1	15	NA	TRBJ1-4	NA	CATRLGLATNEKLFF	TGTGCCACCCGCTTGGGGCTAGCAACTAATGAAAAACTGTTTTTT
TRBV29-1	13	NA	TRBJ2-7	NA	CSVKDSLKDEQYF	TGCAGCGTAAAAGACTCGCTAAAAGACGAGCAGTACTTC
TRBV7-9	15	NA	TRBJ2-7	NA	CASSLAGATSYEQYF	TGTGCCAGCAGCTTAGCGGGGGCCACTTCCTACGAGCAGTACTTC
TRBV18	15	NA	TRBJ2-7	NA	CASSPPSYRTYEQYF	TGTGCCAGCTCACCACCAAGTTACAGGACCTACGAGCAGTACTTC
TRBV6-4	15	NA	TRBJ2-2	NA	CASSDSRFNTGELFF	TGTGCCAGCAGTGACTCGAGGTTCAACACCGGGGAGCTGTTTTTT
TRBV24-1	16	TRBD1	TRBJ1-2	NA	CATSDAGTGGVYGYTF	TGTGCCACCAGTGATGCGGGAACAGGGGGCGTCTATGGCTACACCTTC